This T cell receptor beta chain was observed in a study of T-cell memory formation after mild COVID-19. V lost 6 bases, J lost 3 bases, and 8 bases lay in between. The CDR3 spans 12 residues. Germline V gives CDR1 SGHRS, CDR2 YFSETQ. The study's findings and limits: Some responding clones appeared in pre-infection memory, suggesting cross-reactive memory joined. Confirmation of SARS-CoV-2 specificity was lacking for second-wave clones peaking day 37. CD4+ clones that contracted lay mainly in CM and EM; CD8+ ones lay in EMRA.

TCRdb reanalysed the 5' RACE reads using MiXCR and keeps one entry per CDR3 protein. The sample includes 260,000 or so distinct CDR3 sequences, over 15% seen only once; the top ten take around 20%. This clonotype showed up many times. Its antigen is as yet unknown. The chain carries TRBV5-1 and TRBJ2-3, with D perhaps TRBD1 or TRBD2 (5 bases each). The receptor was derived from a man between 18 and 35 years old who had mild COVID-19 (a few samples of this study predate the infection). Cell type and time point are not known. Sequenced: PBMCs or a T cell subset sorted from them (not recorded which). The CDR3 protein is CASNEGTDTQYF. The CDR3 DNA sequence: TGCGCCAGCAACGAGGGGACAGATACGCAGTATTTT.